This TCR beta chain was identified during a study of blood T cells in healthy people across ages. Turning to the study itself: Every two T cells gave about one barcoded beta molecule via template switching.

Points from the study as a whole: Getting older went along with TCR beta diversity per million T cells dropping roughly linearly. Lack of knowledge of donor CMV status possibly confounded expanded clonotype changes.

The authors ran a second PCR of about 7 to 11 cycles using a sample-barcoded 5' primer and a J-beta primer mix. Every molecule of cDNA carried a tag from a template-switch adaptor with 12 random nucleotides. TCRdb re-analysed the 5' RACE reads in MiXCR, keeping a single row per CDR3 protein. The table includes over 300,000 distinct CDR3 sequences, roughly half detected once. Concerning this clonotype itself: The antigen is undetermined.

The CDR3 runs to 15 residues. V lost 3 bases, J lost 5 bases, and 16 bases lay in between. Germline assignment: CDR1 SEHNR and CDR2 FQNEAQ (reference sequence). Sequenced material: blood. V and J are TRBV7-9 and TRBJ1-1, with D perhaps matching TRBD1 (6 bases). The source of this sequence is a man aged 60 to 75 in good health. For the CDR3, the DNA is TGTGCCAGCAGCTTGGAGCAGGGGAGGGGTACTGAAGCTTTCTTT. Encoded protein: CASSLEQGRGTEAFF. Combining the CDR3 with reference TRBV7-9 and TRBJ1-1 gives the whole variable domain DTGVSQNPRHKITKRGQNVTFRCDPISEHNRLYWYRQTLGQGPEFLTYFQNEAQLEKSRLLSDRFSAERPKGSFSTLEIQRTEQGDSAMYLCASSLEQGRGTEAFFGQGTRLTVV.